This TCR beta chain was sequenced for a study of CD8 T cell repertoires and HIV-1 epitope variants. Study information: T cells were stimulated with Twenty-five Gag and Nef peptides separately. Epitopes were three Gag families plus Nef HW9 and YT9. IL-2, IL-7 and IL-15 were added on days 3 and 7 of roughly ten-day cultures. Equal numbers of autologous T cell-negative cells presented antigen to enriched T cells.

In regard to this clone: The antigen is not known.

Repertoires were generated with immunoSEQ multiplex PCR, while TCRdb's copy carries only in-frame clones and drops some. The data hold 1,700 or so clones, with 65% to 75% observed a single time. The V end was cut by 3 bases, the J end by 2 bases, with 10 bases between. The germline V gene encodes CDR1 WNHNN and CDR2 SYGVQD (reference sequence). The CDR3 runs 14 residues. Sequencing was carried out using cultured CD8+ T cells derived from PBMCs. The origin of this receptor is a male donor with HIV. This sequence joins TRBV10-1 and TRBJ2-5, with unresolved D. The CDR3 protein is CASSDSLIQETQYF. In nucleotides, the CDR3 is TGCGCCAGCAGTGATAGTCTGATTCAAGAGACCCAGTACTTC.